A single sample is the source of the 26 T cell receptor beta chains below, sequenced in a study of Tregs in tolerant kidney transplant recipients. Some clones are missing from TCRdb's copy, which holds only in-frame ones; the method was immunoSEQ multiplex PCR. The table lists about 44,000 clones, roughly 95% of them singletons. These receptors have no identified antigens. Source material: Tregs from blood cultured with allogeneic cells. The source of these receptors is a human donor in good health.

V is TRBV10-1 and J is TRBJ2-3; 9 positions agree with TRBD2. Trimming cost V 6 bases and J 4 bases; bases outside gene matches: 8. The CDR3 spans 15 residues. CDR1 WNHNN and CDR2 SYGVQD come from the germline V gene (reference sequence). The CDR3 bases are TGCGCCAGCAGCGTTAGCGGGAGTGGTGCAGATACGCAGTATTTT. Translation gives CASSVSGSGADTQYF.

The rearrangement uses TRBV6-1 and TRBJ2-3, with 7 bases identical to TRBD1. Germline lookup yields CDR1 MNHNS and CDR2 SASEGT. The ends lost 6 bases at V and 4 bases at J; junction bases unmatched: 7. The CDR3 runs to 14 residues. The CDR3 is CASRGTVVADTQYF. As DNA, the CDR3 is TGTGCCAGCAGGGGGACAGTTGTGGCAGATACGCAGTATTTT.

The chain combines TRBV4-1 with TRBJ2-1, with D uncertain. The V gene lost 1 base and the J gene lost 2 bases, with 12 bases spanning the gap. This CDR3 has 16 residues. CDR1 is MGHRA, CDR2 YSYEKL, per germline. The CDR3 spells CASSQVRESPYNEQFF. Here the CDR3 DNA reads TGCGCCAGCAGCCAAGTTCGTGAGAGCCCCTACAATGAGCAGTTCTTC.

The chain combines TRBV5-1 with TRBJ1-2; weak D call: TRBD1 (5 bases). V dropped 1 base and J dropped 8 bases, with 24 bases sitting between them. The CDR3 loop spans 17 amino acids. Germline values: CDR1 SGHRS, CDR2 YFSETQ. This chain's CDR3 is CASSLFGDWGTSVGYTF. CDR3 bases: TGCGCCAGCAGCTTGTTTGGGGACTGGGGGACCTCGGTCGGCTACACCTTC. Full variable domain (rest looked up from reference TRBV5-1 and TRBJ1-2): KAGVTQTPRYLIKTRGQQVTLSCSPISGHRSVSWYQQTPGQGLQFLFEYFSETQRNKGNFPGRFSGRQFSNSRSEMNVSTLELGDSALYLCASSLFGDWGTSVGYTFGSGTRLTVV.

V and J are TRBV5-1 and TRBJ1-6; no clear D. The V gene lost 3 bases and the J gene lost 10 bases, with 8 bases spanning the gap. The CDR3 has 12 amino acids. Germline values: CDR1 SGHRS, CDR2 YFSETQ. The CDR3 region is CASSSDRSPLHF. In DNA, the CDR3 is TGCGCCAGCAGCTCCGATAGGTCACCCCTCCACTTT.

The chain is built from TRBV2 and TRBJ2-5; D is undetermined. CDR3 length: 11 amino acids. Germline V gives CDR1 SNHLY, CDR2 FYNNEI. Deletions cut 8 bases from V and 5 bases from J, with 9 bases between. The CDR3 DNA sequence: TGTGCCAGCGTCGCACCCGAGACCCAGTACTTC. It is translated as CASVAPETQYF. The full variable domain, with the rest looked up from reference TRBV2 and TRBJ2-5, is EPEVTQTPSHQVTQMGQEVILRCVPISNHLYFYWYRQILGQKVEFLVSFYNNEISEKSEIFDDQFSVERPDGSNFTLKIRSTKLEDSAMYFCASVAPETQYFGPGTRLLVL.

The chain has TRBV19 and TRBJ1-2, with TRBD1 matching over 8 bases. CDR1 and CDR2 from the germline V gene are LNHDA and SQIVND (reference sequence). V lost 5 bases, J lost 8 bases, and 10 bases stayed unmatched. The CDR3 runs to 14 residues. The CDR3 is CASSQPAGGLGYTF. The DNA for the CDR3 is TGTGCCAGTAGTCAACCCGCAGGGGGCTTAGGCTACACCTTC.

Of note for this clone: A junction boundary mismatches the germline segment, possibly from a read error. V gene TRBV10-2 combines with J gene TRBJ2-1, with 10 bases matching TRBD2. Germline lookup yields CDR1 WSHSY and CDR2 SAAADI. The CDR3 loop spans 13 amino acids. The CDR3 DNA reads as TGCGCCAGCAGTGGGCTAGCGGGAGAAAGGGGGCTCTTC. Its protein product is CASSGLAGERGLF.

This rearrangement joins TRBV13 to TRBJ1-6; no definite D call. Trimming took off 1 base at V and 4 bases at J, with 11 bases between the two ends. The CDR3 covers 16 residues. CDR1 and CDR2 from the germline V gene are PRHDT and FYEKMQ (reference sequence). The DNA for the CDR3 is TGTGCCAGCAGCTTAGAGCGGGGAGCGTATAATTCACCCCTCCACTTT. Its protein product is CASSLERGAYNSPLHF.

For the CDR3, the DNA is TGCGCCAGCAGTCAATCTATCCAGGGCCGACACGAGCAGTACTTC. Its protein is CASSQSIQGRHEQYF. The chain links TRBV23-1 to TRBJ2-7; weak D call: TRBD1 (5 bases). TRBV23-1 belongs to the ORF category, with a function that is uncertain. Between the trimmed V and J ends, which lost 0 bases and 5 bases, there was a span of 14 bases. This CDR3 region has 15 residues.

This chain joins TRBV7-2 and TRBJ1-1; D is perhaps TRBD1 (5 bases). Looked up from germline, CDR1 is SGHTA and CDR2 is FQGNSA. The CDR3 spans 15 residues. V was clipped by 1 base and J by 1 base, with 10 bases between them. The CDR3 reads CASSLGAGENTEAFF. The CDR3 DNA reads TGTGCCAGCAGCTTAGGCGCGGGGGAGAACACTGAAGCTTTCTTT.

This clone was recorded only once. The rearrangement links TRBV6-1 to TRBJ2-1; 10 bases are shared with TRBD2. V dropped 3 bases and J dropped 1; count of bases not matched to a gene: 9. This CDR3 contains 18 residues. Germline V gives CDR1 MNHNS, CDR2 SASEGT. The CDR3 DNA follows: TGTGCCAGCAGTGAGATACTAGCGGGGACCGATTCCTACAATGAGCAGTTCTTC. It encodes CASSEILAGTDSYNEQFF.

The CDR3 loop is CACLMFGGGTNEKLFF. The CDR3 DNA is TGTGCCTGTCTCATGTTCGGTGGAGGGACTAATGAAAAACTGTTTTTT. The chain joins TRBV30 to TRBJ1-4; D gene unclear. V was clipped by 6 bases and J by 2 bases, with 19 bases between them. The CDR3 covers 16 residues. Germline V gene lookup returns CDR1 GTSNPN and CDR2 SVGIG (reference sequence).

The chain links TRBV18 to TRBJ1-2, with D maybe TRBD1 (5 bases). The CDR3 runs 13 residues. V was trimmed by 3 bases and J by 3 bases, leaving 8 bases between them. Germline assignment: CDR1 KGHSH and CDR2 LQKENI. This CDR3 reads CASSPARDYGYTF. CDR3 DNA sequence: TGTGCCAGCTCACCGGCCAGGGACTATGGCTACACCTTC. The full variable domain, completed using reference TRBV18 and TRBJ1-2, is NAGVMQNPRHLVRRRGQEARLRCSPMKGHSHVYWYRQLPEEGLKFMVYLQKENIIDESGMPKERFSAEFPKEGPSILRIQQVVRGDSAAYFCASSPARDYGYTFGSGTRLTVV.

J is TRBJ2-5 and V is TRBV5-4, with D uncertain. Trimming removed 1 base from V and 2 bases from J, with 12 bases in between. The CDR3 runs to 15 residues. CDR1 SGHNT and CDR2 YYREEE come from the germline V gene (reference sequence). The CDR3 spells CASSLSRLNQETQYF. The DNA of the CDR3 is TGTGCCAGCAGCTTGTCACGACTGAATCAAGAGACCCAGTACTTC.

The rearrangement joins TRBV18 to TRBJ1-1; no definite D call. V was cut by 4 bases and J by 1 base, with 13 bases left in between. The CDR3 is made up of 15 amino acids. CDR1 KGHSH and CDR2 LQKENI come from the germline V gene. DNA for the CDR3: TGTGCCAGCTCACAGGCGGGTTTTGGGAACACTGAAGCTTTCTTT. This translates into CASSQAGFGNTEAFF.

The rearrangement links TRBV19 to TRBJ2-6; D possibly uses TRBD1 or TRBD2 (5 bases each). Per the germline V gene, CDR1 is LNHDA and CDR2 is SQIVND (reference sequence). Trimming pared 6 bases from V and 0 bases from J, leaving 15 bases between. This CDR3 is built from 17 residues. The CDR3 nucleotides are TGTGCCAGTAGCCTTTCCGGGACGGCCTCTGGGGCCAACGTCCTGACTTTC. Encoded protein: CASSLSGTASGANVLTF. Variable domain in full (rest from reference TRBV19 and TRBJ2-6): DGGITQSPKYLFRKEGQNVTLSCEQNLNHDAMYWYRQDPGQGLRLIYYSQIVNDFQKGDIAEGYSVSREKKESFPLTVTSAQKNPTAFYLCASSLSGTASGANVLTFGAGSRLTVL.

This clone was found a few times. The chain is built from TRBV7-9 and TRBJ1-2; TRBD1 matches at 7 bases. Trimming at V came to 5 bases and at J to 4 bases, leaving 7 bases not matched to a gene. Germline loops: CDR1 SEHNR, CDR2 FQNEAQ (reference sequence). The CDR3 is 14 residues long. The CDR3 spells CASSTTGARYGYTF. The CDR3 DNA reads TGTGCCAGCAGCACCACAGGGGCACGCTATGGCTACACCTTC.

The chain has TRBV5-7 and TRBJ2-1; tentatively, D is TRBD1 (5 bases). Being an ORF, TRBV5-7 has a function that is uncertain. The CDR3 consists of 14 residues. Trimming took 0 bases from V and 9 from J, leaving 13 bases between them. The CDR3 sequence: CASSLENYQGEQFF. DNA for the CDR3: TGTGCCAGCAGCTTGGAGAACTACCAGGGTGAGCAGTTCTTC.

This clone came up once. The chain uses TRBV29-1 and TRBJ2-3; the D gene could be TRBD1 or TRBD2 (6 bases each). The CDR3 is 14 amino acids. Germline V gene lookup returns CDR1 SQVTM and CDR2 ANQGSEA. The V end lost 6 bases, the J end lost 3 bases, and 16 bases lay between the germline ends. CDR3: CSVNRDSGTDTQYF. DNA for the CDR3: TGCAGCGTCAACAGGGACTCCGGTACAGATACGCAGTATTTT.

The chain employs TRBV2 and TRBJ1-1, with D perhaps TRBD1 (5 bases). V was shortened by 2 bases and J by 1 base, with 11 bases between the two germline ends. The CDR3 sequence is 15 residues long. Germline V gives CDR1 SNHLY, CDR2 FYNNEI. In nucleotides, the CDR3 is TGTGCCAGCAGTGAACGTTTGACAGCGAACACTGAAGCTTTCTTT. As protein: CASSERLTANTEAFF.

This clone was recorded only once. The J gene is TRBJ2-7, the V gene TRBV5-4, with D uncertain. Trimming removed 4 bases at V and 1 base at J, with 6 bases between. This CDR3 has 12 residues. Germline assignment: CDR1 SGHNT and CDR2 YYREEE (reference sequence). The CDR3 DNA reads TGTGCCAGCAGCCTCCCATCCTACGAGCAGTACTTC. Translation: CASSLPSYEQYF.

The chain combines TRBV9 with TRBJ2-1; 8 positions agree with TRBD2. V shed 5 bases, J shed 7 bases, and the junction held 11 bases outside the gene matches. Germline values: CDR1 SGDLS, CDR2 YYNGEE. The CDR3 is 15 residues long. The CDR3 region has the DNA TGTGCCAGCAGGGGGACCGGGACTAGGGTAAATGAGCAGTTCTTC. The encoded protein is CASRGTGTRVNEQFF.

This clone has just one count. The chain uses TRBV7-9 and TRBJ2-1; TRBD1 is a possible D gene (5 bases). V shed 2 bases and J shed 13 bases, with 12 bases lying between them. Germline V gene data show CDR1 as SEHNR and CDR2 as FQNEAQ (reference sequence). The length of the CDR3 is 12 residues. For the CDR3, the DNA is TGTGCCAGCAGCTTACCTTACTGGACACAGTTCTTC. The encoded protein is CASSLPYWTQFF.

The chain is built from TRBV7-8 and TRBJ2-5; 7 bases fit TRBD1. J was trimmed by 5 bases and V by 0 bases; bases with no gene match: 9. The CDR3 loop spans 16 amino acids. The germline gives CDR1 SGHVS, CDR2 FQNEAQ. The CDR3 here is CASSLASDRYWETQYF. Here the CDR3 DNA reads TGTGCCAGCAGCTTAGCTTCGGACAGGTATTGGGAGACCCAGTACTTC.

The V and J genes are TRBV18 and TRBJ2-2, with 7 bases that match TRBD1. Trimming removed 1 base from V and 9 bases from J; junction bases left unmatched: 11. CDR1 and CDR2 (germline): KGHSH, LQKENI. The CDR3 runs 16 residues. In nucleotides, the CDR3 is TGTGCCAGCTCACCACTAGACAGGGCGTCCATCCGGGAGCTGTTTTTT. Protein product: CASSPLDRASIRELFF.